This T cell receptor (beta chain) was identified in a study of long-term antiretroviral therapy in people with HIV. They ran version v3.0 of the immunoSEQ assay at survey level. Using immunoSEQ multiplex PCR, the repertoire was profiled, and TCRdb retains in-frame clones only, with some absent. Seen here are 29,000 or so clones, about 93% observed once, and the top ten hold approximately 6.8%. Trimming removed 5 bases from V and 5 bases from J, with 9 bases in between. The CDR3 has 12 residues. Germline CDR1 SGHTA, CDR2 FQGNSA. Sample: unsorted PBMCs, taken approximately 6.5 years after starting antiretroviral therapy. The chain links TRBV7-2 to TRBJ1-1; D not certain. The origin of this receptor is a middle-aged woman with HIV. The CDR3 spells CASSPRSTEAFF. CDR3 bases: TGTGCCAGCAGCCCGAGGAGTACTGAAGCTTTCTTT.